This T cell receptor (beta chain) is drawn from a study of T cell responses to AZD1222 COVID-19 vaccine. General study points: There were repertoire samples only from the period after the peak T cell response. It should be noted that donors were predominantly white British and more often female, and clonal diversity was possibly underestimated.

Here immunoSEQ multiplex PCR was the method, and the copy in TCRdb shows in-frame clones only, minus some. This sample has 65,000 to 75,000 clones, with under 90% found just once. With respect to this clone: Its antigen is currently unknown.

The CDR3 covers 15 residues. V lost 2 bases to trimming and J lost 0 bases, with 11 bases between them. The V gene's germline CDR1 is KGHSH and CDR2 LQKENI. This receptor was identified in an adult in good health. J is TRBJ2-7 and V is TRBV18; D possibly uses TRBD1 or TRBD2 (5 bases each). The specimen was peripheral blood, collected on day 0 of AZD1222 vaccination. CDR3 sequence reads: CASSPGTVSSYEQYF. CDR3 DNA: TGTGCCAGCTCACCAGGGACGGTGAGCTCCTACGAGCAGTACTTC.